The present T cell receptor beta chain was sequenced within a study of control samples from healthy donors and cancer patients. V shed 6 bases, J shed 2 bases, and the junction held 7 bases outside the gene matches. Germline V gives CDR1 SEHNR, CDR2 FQNEAQ (reference sequence). There are 16 residues in the CDR3. Sequencing used immunoSEQ multiplex PCR; TCRdb keeps in-frame clones, though not all of them. This listing includes approximately 190,000 clones. The chain has TRBV7-9 and TRBJ1-3; 10 bases agree with TRBD1. The sequenced sample was blood. The receptor's source is a woman under 40 in good health. The chain's CDR3 is CASSYWGQGTGNTIYF. Written as DNA, the CDR3 is TGTGCCAGCAGTTACTGGGGACAGGGGACTGGAAACACCATATATTTT. The full variable domain, with the rest looked up from reference TRBV7-9 and TRBJ1-3, is DTGVSQNPRHKITKRGQNVTFRCDPISEHNRLYWYRQTLGQGPEFLTYFQNEAQLEKSRLLSDRFSAERPKGSFSTLEIQRTEQGDSAMYLCASSYWGQGTGNTIYFGEGSWLTVV.